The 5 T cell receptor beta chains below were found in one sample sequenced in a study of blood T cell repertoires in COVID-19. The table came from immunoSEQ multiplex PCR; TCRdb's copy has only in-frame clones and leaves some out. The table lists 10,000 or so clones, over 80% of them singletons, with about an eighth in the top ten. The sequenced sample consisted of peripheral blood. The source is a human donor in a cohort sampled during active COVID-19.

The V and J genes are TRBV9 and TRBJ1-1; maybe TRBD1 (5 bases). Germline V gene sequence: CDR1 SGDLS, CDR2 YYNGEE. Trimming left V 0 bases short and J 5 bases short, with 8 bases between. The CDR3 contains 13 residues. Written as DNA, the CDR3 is TGTGCCAGCAGCGTAGTAGGGGTAACTGAAGCTTTCTTT. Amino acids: CASSVVGVTEAFF. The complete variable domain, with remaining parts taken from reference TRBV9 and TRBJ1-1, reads DSGVTQTPKHLITATGQRVTLRCSPRSGDLSVYWYQQSLDQGLQFLIQYYNGEERAKGNILERFSAQQFPDLHSELNLSSLELGDSALYFCASSVVGVTEAFFGQGTRLTVV.

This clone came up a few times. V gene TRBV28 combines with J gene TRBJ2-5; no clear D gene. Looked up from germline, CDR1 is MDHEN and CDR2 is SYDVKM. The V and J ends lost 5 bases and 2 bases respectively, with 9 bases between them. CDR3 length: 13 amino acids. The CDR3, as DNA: TGTGCCAGCAGTCCGACATTTCAAGAGACCCAGTACTTC. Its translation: CASSPTFQETQYF.

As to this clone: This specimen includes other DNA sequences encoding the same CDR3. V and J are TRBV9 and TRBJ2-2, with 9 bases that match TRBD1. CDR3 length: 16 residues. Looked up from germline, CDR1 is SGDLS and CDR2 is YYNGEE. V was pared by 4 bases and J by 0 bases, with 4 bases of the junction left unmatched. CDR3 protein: CASSLRDRANTGELFF. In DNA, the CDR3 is TGTGCCAGCAGCCTCAGGGACAGGGCGAACACCGGGGAGCTGTTTTTT.

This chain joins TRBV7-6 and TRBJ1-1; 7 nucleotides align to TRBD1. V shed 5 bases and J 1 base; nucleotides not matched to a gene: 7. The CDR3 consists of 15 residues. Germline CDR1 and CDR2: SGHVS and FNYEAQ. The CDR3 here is CASSARGGENTEAFF. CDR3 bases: TGTGCCAGCAGCGCCAGAGGGGGCGAGAACACTGAAGCTTTCTTT. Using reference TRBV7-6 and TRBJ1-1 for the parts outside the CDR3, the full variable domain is GAGVSQSPRYKVTKRGQDVALRCDPISGHVSLYWYRQALGQGPEFLTYFNYEAQQDKSGLPNDRFSAERPEGSISTLTIQRTEQRDSAMYRCASSARGGENTEAFFGQGTRLTVV.

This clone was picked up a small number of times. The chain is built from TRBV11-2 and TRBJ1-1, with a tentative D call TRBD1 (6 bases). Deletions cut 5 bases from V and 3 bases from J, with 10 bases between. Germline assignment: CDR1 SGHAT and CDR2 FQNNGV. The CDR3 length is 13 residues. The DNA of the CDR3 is TGTGCCAGCAGCGTACAGGGACACACTGAAGCTTTCTTT. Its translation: CASSVQGHTEAFF.